What follows is one T cell receptor (beta chain) and its context. Trimming cost V 8 bases and J 5 bases; bases outside gene matches: 9. There are 14 residues in the CDR3. CDR1 is LGHDT and CDR2 is YNNKEL in the germline V gene (reference sequence). This sample was taken from a study of blood T cell repertoires in COVID-19. In the study overall: Whether acute or convalescent, the COVID-19 samples came from the United States, Italy and Spain. The cDNA or gDNA used as material had been derived from T cells, B-cell-depleted T cells, or PBMCs.

As processed by the authors: Using reference gene primer amplification, nucleated cell counts were estimated. The repertoire was sequenced with immunoSEQ multiplex PCR; TCRdb's copy has only in-frame clones and lacks some. V, J and clone size derive from that table, while D and trimming were established from the DNA sequence. The sample has around 170,000 clones, 80% to 90% seen once; the top ten hold over 7.5%. Sequencing was carried out using peripheral blood. The chain links TRBV3-1 (or the pseudogene TRBV3-2) to TRBJ1-3; TRBD1 matches 7 bases. This TCR was sampled from a man aged 50 or older with active or convalescent COVID-19. CDR3 residues: CASSTDRDRNTIYF. In DNA, the CDR3 is TGTGCCAGCTCAACTGACAGGGACAGAAACACCATATATTTT.